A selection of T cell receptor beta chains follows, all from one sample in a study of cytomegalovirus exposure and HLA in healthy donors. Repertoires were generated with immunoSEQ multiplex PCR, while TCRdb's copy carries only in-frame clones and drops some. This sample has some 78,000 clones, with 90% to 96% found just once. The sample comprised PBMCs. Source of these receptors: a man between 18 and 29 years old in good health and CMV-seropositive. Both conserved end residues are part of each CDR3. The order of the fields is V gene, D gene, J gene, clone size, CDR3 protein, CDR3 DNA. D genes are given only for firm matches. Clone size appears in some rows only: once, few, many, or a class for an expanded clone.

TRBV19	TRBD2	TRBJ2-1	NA	CASSIGLAGYNEQFF	TGTGCCAGTAGTATTGGACTAGCGGGATACAATGAGCAGTTCTTC
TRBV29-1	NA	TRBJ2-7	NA	CSVAGRDSATAYEQYF	TGCAGCGTTGCCGGCAGGGACTCCGCGACTGCCTACGAGCAGTACTTC
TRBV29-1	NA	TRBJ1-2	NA	CSVLNAYGYTF	TGCAGCGTTCTAAACGCCTATGGCTACACCTTC
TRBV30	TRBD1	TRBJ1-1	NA	CAWNRGRAEAFF	TGTGCCTGGAATAGGGGGCGAGCTGAAGCTTTCTTT
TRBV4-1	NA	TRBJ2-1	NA	CASSQRQNDYNEQFF	TGCGCCAGCAGCCAGAGACAGAATGACTACAATGAGCAGTTCTTC
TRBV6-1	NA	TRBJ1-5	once	CASSGGRGYRASNQPQHF	TGTGCCAGCAGTGGGGGTCGGGGTTACAGGGCATCCAATCAGCCCCAGCATTTT
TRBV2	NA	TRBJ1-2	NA	CASRRQGWGYTF	TGTGCCAGCAGGCGGCAGGGCTGGGGCTACACCTTC
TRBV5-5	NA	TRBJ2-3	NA	CASSLNRGLTDTQYF	TGTGCCAGCAGCTTGAATCGCGGGCTTACAGATACGCAGTATTTT
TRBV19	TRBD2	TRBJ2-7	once	CASRGGTPYEQYF	TGTGCCAGTAGGGGGGGGACCCCCTACGAGCAGTACTTC
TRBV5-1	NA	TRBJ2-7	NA	CASSTQGLRYEQYF	TGCGCCAGCAGCACCCAGGGACTGAGATACGAGCAGTACTTC
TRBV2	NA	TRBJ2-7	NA	CASRITWGSTYEQYF	TGTGCCAGCAGAATCACCTGGGGCAGTACCTACGAGCAGTACTTC
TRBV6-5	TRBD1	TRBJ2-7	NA	CASRSDRNHEQYF	TGTGCCAGCAGGTCGGACAGGAACCACGAGCAGTACTTC
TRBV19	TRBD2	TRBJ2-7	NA	CASSVGLAAYEQYF	TGTGCCAGTAGTGTGGGACTAGCGGCCTACGAGCAGTACTTC
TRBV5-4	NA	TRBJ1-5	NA	CASSLGPDNQPQHF	TGTGCCAGCAGCTTGGGGCCTGACAATCAGCCCCAGCATTTT
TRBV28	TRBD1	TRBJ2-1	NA	CAIGQGSEQFF	TGTGCGATCGGACAGGGAAGTGAGCAGTTCTTC
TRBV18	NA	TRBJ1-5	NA	CASSPGGNQPQHF	TGTGCCAGCTCACCAGGGGGGAATCAGCCCCAGCATTTT
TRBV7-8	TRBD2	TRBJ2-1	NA	CASSFSGNSYNEQFF	TGTGCCAGCAGCTTCAGCGGGAATAGCTACAATGAGCAGTTCTTC
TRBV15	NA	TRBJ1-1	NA	CATSRGRRGGLAEAFF	TGTGCCACCAGCAGAGGCCGAAGGGGGGGCCTGGCTGAAGCTTTCTTT
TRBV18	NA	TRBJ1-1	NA	CASSLPGREDTEAFF	TGTGCCAGCTCACTCCCGGGCAGGGAGGATACTGAAGCTTTCTTT
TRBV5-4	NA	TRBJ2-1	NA	CASSLDPDYYNEQFF	TGTGCCAGCAGCTTGGATCCAGACTACTACAATGAGCAGTTCTTC
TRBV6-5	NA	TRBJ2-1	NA	CASSQGNEQFF	TGTGCCAGCAGTCAGGGGAATGAGCAGTTCTTC
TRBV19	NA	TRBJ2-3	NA	CASSINPSSTDTQYF	TGTGCCAGTAGTATAAATCCTAGCAGCACAGATACGCAGTATTTT
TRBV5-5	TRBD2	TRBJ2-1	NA	CASSLGQRESNEQFF	TGTGCCAGCAGCCTTGGGCAGCGGGAGTCCAATGAGCAGTTCTTC
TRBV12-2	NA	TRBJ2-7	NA	CASRSLSTSGRYEQYF	TGTGCAAGTCGCTCCCTTTCGACTAGCGGGAGGTACGAGCAGTACTTC